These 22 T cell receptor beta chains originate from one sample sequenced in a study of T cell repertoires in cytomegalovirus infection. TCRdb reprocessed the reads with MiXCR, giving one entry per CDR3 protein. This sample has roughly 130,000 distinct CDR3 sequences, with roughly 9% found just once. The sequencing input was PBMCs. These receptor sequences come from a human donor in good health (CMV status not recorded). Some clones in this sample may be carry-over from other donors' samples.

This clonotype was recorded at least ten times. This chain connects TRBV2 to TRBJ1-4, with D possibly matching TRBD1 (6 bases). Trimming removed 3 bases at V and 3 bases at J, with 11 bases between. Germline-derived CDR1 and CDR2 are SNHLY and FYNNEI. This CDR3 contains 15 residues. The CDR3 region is CASSDRGSANEKLFF. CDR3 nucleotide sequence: TGTGCCAGCAGTGACAGGGGTTCGGCTAATGAAAAACTGTTTTTT.

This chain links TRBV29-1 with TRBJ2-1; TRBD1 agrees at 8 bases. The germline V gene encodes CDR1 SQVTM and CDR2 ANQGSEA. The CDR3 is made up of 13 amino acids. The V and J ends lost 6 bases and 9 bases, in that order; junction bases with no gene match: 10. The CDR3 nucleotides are TGCAGCGTCCTGGGACAGGCTGGGGGTGAGCAGTTCTTC. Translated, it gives CSVLGQAGGEQFF.

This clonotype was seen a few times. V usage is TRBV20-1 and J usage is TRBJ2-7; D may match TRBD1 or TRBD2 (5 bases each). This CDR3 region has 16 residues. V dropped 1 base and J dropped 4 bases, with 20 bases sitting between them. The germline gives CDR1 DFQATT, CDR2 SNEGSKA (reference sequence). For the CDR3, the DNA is TGCAGTGCTAGAGCCCCTCCGGGACCCACTGGTTACGAGCAGTACTTC. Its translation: CSARAPPGPTGYEQYF.

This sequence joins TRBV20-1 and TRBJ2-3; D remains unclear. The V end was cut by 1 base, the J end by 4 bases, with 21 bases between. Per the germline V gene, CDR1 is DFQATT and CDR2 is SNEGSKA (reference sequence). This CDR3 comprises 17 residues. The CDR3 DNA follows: TGCAGTGCTAGAGGGGATGGACGGGCCGAAATATCAGATACGCAGTATTTT. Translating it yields CSARGDGRAEISDTQYF.

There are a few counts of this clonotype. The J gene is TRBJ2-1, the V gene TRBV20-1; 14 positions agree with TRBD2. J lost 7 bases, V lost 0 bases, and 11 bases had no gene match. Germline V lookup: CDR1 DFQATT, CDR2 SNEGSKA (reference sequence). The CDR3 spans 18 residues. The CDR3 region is CSARDPSGTSGGSNEQFF. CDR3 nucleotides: TGCAGTGCTAGAGACCCGTCCGGGACTAGCGGGGGATCGAATGAGCAGTTCTTC.

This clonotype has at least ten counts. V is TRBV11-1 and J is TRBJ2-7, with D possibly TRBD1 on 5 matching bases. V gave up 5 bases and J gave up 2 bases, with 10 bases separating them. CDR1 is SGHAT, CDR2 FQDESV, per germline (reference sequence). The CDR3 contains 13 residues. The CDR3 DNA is TGTGCCAGCAGCCACGACAGCGCCTACGAGCAGTACTTC. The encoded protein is CASSHDSAYEQYF.

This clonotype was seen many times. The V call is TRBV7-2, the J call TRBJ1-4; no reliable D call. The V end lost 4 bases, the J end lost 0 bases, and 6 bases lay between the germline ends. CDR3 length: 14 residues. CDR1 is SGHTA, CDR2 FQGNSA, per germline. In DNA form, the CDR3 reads TGTGCCAGCAGCTCCTCAACAACTAATGAAAAACTGTTTTTT. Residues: CASSSSTTNEKLFF. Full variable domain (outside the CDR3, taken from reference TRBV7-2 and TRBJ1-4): GAGVSQSPSNKVTEKGKDVELRCDPISGHTALYWYRQSLGQGLEFLIYFQGNSAPDKSGLPSDRFSAERTGGSVSTLTIQRTQQEDSAVYLCASSSSTTNEKLFFGSGTQLSVL.

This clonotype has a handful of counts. CDR3 in DNA: TGTGCCAGCCAACGAGTTGAGACAGATTACGAGCAGTACTTC. Its protein product is CASQRVETDYEQYF. The chain uses TRBV12-3 or TRBV12-4 and TRBJ2-7, with a weak D call TRBD1 (5 bases). The CDR3 extends over 14 amino acids. V was pared by 8 bases and J by 4 bases, with 18 bases between.

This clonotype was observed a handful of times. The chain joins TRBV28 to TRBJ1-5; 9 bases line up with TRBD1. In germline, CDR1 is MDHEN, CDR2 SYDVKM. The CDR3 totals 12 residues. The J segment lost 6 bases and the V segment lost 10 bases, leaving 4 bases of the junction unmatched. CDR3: CATEDRGQPQHF. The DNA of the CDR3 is TGTGCCACCGAGGACAGGGGTCAGCCCCAGCATTTT.

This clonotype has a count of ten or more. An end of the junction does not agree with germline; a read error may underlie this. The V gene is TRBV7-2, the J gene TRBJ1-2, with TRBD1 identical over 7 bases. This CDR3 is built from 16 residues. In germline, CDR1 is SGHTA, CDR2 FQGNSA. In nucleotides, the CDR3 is TGTGCCAGCAGACCCACGGCCGGGACAGCTAAATATGGCTACACCTTC. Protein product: CASRPTAGTAKYGYTF.

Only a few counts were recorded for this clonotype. As DNA, the CDR3 is TGCGCCAGCGGCACTTTTGGCTTGGCTAATTCACCCCTCCACTTT. Residues: CASGTFGLANSPLHF. This chain links TRBV23-1 with TRBJ1-6; D unclear. TRBV23-1 is marked as an open reading frame, function uncertain. The CDR3 spans 15 residues. V shed 8 bases and J shed 6 bases, with 17 bases lying between them.

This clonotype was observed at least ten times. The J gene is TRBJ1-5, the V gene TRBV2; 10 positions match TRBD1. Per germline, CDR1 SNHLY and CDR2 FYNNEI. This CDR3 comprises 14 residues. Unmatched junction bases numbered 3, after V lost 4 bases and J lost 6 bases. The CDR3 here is CASSGTGGPQPQHF. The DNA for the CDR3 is TGTGCCAGCAGTGGGACAGGGGGACCTCAGCCCCAGCATTTT.

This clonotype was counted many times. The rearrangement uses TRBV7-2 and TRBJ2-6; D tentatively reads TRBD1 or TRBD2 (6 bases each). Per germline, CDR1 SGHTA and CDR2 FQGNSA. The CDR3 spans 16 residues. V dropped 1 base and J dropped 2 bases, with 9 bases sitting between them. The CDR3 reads CASSLEGGTGANVLTF. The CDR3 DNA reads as TGTGCCAGCAGCTTAGAGGGGGGCACTGGGGCCAACGTCCTGACTTTC.

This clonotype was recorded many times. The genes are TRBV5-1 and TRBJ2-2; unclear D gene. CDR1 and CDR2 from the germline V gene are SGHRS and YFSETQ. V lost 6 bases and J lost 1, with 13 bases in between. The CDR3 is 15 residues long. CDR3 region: CASTVGQMNTGELFF. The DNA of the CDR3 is TGCGCCAGCACCGTCGGGCAGATGAACACCGGGGAGCTGTTTTTT.

CDR3 sequence: CSVDIRNPYNEQFF. CDR3 sequence (DNA): TGCAGCGTTGACATCCGGAACCCCTACAATGAGCAGTTCTTC. The rearrangement joins TRBV29-1 to TRBJ2-1; D unclear. The germline V gene encodes CDR1 SQVTM and CDR2 ANQGSEA. The V end lost 3 bases, the J end lost 2 bases, and 11 bases lay between the germline ends. This CDR3 has 14 residues.

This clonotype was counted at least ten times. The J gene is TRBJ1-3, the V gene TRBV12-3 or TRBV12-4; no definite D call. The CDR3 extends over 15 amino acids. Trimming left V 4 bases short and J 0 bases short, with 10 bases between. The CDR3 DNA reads TGTGCCAGCAGTTCCACGGAGGGCTCTGGAAACACCATATATTTT. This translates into CASSSTEGSGNTIYF.

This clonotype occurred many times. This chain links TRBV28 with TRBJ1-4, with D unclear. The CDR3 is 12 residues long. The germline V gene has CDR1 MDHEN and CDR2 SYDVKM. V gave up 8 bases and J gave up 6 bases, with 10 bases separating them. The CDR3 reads CASRLRYEKLFF. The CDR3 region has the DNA TGTGCCAGCCGCCTCCGTTATGAAAAACTGTTTTTT.

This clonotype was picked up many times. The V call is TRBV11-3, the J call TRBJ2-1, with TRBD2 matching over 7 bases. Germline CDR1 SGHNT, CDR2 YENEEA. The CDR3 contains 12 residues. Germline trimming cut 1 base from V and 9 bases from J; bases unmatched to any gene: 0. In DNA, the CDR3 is TGTGCCAGCAGCTTAGGCGGGAGTGAGCAGTTCTTC. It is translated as CASSLGGSEQFF.

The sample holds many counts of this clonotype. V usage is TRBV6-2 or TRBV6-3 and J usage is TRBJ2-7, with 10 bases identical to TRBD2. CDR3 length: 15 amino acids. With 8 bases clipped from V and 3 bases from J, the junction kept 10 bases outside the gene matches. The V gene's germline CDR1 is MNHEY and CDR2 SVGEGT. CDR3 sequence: CASRPSGGSDYEQYF. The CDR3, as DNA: TGTGCCAGCCGCCCTAGCGGGGGAAGCGACTACGAGCAGTACTTC.

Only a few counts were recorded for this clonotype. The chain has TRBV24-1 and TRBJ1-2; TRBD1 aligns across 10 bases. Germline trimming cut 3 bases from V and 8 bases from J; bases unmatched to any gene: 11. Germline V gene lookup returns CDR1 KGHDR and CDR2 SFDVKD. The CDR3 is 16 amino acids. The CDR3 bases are TGTGCCACCAGTGATGCAGAGACAGGGGGCCTGACGGGCTACACCTTC. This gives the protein CATSDAETGGLTGYTF.

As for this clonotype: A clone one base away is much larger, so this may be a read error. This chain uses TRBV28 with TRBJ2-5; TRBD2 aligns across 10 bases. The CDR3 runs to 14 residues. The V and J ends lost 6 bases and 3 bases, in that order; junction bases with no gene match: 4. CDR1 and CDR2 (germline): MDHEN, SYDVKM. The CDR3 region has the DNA TGTGCCAGCAGCATCCTAGCGGGGGAAGAGACCCAGTACTTC. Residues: CASSILAGEETQYF.

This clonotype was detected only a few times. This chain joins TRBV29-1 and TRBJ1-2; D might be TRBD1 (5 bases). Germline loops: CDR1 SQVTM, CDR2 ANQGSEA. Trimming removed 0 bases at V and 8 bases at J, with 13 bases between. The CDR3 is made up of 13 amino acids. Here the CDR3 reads CSVEDPGHAGYTF. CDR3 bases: TGCAGCGTTGAAGACCCCGGACACGCCGGCTACACCTTC.